The entry below gives a single TCR beta chain sequence along with its context. The V segment lost 0 bases and the J segment 5 bases; nucleotides outside the gene matches: 3. In germline, CDR1 is SGDLS, CDR2 YYNGEE. The CDR3 is 14 residues long. This entry is derived from a study of blood T cell repertoires in COVID-19. Study information: From T cells, B-cell-depleted T cells, or PBMCs came the material, which was cDNA or gDNA.

The method was immunoSEQ multiplex PCR; TCRdb's version includes in-frame clones alone and lacks a portion of them. The table shows a few hundred thousand clones, with roughly 86% occurring only once. J is TRBJ1-1 and V is TRBV9, with 8 bases that match TRBD1. This TCR was recovered from a woman between 25 and 40 years old who had recovered from COVID-19. Sequencing was performed on PBMCs or T cells enriched from blood (not recorded which). This CDR3 reads CASSVGTGTTEAFF. The CDR3 DNA reads as TGTGCCAGCAGCGTAGGGACAGGGACGACTGAAGCTTTCTTT. Drawing the rest from reference TRBV9 and TRBJ1-1, the complete variable domain is DSGVTQTPKHLITATGQRVTLRCSPRSGDLSVYWYQQSLDQGLQFLIQYYNGEERAKGNILERFSAQQFPDLHSELNLSSLELGDSALYFCASSVGTGTTEAFFGQGTRLTVV.